Listed below are T cell receptor beta chains from one sample, sequenced in a study of T-cell memory formation after mild COVID-19. MiXCR, run by TCRdb on the 5' RACE reads, gives a single entry per CDR3 protein. In the table there are roughly 400,000 distinct CDR3 sequences, roughly a quarter of which are singletons. Sequenced: PBMCs or a T cell subset sorted from them (not recorded which). These receptors were taken from an adult woman who had mild COVID-19 (a few samples of this study predate the infection). Cell type and time point are not known. Both conserved end residues are part of each CDR3. Each record gives: V gene, D gene, J gene, CDR3 protein. The D gene is left open where the match is weak.

TRBV4-2	NA	TRBJ2-3	CASSQDALRASSTDTQYF
TRBV20-1	TRBD1	TRBJ1-1	CSAGTGGVHTEAFF
TRBV20-1	TRBD2	TRBJ2-1	CSARIAGVLNEQFF
TRBV5-1	NA	TRBJ2-1	CASSWTGYNEQFF
TRBV12-3/TRBV12-4	NA	TRBJ2-7	CASSSGSHEQYF
TRBV3-1	NA	TRBJ1-5	CASSQEGVLRGYNQPQHF
TRBV19	NA	TRBJ1-5	CASSDSPDIRSNQPQHF
TRBV5-1	NA	TRBJ2-7	CASSLRGTGTTAPGEQYF
TRBV7-2	NA	TRBJ2-3	CASSRGGATTDTQYF
TRBV12-3/TRBV12-4	NA	TRBJ2-3	CASSPDGDTQYF
TRBV18	NA	TRBJ2-7	CASSPGAGHLYEQYF
TRBV5-1	NA	TRBJ2-1	CASSFAGADEQFF
TRBV30	NA	TRBJ1-4	CAWSVRGRINEKLFF
TRBV7-2	NA	TRBJ2-4	CASSLDRAMGAKNIQYF
TRBV20-1	TRBD1	TRBJ1-1	CSAPRMTGDTEAFF
TRBV12-3/TRBV12-4	TRBD1	TRBJ1-1	CASSYLTGASTEAFF
TRBV11-2	NA	TRBJ1-2	CASSLAAEGGYTF
TRBV7-7	NA	TRBJ2-5	CASSLYQGIETQYF
TRBV5-1	NA	TRBJ1-1	CASSSDPGVGREAFF
TRBV7-9	NA	TRBJ1-1	CASTSRLNTEAFF
TRBV29-1	NA	TRBJ1-1	CSGVPAANTEAFF
TRBV7-3	NA	TRBJ2-2	CASSSDRNTGELFF
TRBV19	NA	TRBJ1-6	CASNGEVNSPLHF
TRBV29-1	NA	TRBJ1-4	CSVSRSGNEKLFF
TRBV10-3	TRBD1	TRBJ1-1	CAISGTGEAFF
TRBV2	NA	TRBJ2-1	CASKRDSHNEQFF
TRBV5-1	TRBD2	TRBJ2-7	CASSLSSGGSYEQYF
TRBV12-3/TRBV12-4	TRBD1	TRBJ2-7	CASREGAISSYEQYF
TRBV5-1	TRBD2	TRBJ2-7	CASSSTSGRAREQYF
TRBV20-1	TRBD2	TRBJ2-7	CSASGGGTSYEQYF
TRBV5-1	NA	TRBJ2-1	CASSSQGGAHNEQFF
TRBV4-3	NA	TRBJ2-1	CASSQGQYNEQFF
TRBV12-3/TRBV12-4	TRBD2	TRBJ2-7	CASSSGLAAYF
TRBV19	TRBD2	TRBJ2-7	CASMSGASGSEQYF
TRBV7-9	NA	TRBJ2-1	CASSLALHHEQFF
TRBV5-1	TRBD2	TRBJ2-5	CASSFGLAGGSGETQYF
TRBV15	NA	TRBJ1-2	CATRDRGGYHYGYTF
TRBV7-9	NA	TRBJ2-5	CASSPVPQETQYF
TRBV7-2	NA	TRBJ2-3	CASSFSVDTDTQYF
TRBV7-2	NA	TRBJ2-5	CASSLAGNKETQYF
TRBV7-7	NA	TRBJ2-3	CASSSRPSDGTFTDTQYF
TRBV7-6	TRBD1	TRBJ2-1	CASSPGQGRSSYNEQFF
TRBV5-4	NA	TRBJ2-7	CASSRDLIYEQYF
TRBV7-2	TRBD2	TRBJ2-2	CASSQPGLAGGPVGELFF
TRBV5-6	NA	TRBJ2-7	CASSFGAGNLYEQYF
TRBV24-1	NA	TRBJ2-4	CAITLEDIQYF
TRBV5-1	NA	TRBJ2-5	CASSSREQGPGETQYF
TRBV5-1	TRBD2	TRBJ2-7	CASSLEAGAYEQYF
TRBV7-8	NA	TRBJ2-7	CASSLGAVDEQYF